A single count supports the clone carrying this T cell receptor (beta chain). Its antigen is undetermined. The data are from a study of T cells in Graves' hyperthyroidism and ophthalmopathy. The study, taken as a whole, reports: In the blood, most expanded thyroid clonotypes above 0.001 appeared as well.

This CDR3 region has 15 residues. Germline values: CDR1 SGDLS, CDR2 YYNGEE. V was cut by 0 bases and J by 5 bases, with 11 bases left in between. RNA transcripts served as the template for amplifying TCR beta CDR3 regions. Initially, a first-round RT-PCR of the TCR CDR3 employed the HTBI primer set. TCRdb re-called the multiplex PCR reads with MiXCR, one entry per CDR3 protein. This table has about 700,000 distinct CDR3 sequences, 45% appearing once. The sequence was obtained from an adult man with Graves' disease, either hyperthyroidism or ophthalmopathy (not recorded which). This chain connects TRBV9 to TRBJ1-4, with a weak D call TRBD1 (5 bases). Specimen: peripheral blood or thyroid tissue (not recorded which). The CDR3 DNA reads TGTGCCAGCAGCGTAGAGGCGGGGGGGAATGAAAAACTGTTTTTT. It translates to CASSVEAGGNEKLFF.